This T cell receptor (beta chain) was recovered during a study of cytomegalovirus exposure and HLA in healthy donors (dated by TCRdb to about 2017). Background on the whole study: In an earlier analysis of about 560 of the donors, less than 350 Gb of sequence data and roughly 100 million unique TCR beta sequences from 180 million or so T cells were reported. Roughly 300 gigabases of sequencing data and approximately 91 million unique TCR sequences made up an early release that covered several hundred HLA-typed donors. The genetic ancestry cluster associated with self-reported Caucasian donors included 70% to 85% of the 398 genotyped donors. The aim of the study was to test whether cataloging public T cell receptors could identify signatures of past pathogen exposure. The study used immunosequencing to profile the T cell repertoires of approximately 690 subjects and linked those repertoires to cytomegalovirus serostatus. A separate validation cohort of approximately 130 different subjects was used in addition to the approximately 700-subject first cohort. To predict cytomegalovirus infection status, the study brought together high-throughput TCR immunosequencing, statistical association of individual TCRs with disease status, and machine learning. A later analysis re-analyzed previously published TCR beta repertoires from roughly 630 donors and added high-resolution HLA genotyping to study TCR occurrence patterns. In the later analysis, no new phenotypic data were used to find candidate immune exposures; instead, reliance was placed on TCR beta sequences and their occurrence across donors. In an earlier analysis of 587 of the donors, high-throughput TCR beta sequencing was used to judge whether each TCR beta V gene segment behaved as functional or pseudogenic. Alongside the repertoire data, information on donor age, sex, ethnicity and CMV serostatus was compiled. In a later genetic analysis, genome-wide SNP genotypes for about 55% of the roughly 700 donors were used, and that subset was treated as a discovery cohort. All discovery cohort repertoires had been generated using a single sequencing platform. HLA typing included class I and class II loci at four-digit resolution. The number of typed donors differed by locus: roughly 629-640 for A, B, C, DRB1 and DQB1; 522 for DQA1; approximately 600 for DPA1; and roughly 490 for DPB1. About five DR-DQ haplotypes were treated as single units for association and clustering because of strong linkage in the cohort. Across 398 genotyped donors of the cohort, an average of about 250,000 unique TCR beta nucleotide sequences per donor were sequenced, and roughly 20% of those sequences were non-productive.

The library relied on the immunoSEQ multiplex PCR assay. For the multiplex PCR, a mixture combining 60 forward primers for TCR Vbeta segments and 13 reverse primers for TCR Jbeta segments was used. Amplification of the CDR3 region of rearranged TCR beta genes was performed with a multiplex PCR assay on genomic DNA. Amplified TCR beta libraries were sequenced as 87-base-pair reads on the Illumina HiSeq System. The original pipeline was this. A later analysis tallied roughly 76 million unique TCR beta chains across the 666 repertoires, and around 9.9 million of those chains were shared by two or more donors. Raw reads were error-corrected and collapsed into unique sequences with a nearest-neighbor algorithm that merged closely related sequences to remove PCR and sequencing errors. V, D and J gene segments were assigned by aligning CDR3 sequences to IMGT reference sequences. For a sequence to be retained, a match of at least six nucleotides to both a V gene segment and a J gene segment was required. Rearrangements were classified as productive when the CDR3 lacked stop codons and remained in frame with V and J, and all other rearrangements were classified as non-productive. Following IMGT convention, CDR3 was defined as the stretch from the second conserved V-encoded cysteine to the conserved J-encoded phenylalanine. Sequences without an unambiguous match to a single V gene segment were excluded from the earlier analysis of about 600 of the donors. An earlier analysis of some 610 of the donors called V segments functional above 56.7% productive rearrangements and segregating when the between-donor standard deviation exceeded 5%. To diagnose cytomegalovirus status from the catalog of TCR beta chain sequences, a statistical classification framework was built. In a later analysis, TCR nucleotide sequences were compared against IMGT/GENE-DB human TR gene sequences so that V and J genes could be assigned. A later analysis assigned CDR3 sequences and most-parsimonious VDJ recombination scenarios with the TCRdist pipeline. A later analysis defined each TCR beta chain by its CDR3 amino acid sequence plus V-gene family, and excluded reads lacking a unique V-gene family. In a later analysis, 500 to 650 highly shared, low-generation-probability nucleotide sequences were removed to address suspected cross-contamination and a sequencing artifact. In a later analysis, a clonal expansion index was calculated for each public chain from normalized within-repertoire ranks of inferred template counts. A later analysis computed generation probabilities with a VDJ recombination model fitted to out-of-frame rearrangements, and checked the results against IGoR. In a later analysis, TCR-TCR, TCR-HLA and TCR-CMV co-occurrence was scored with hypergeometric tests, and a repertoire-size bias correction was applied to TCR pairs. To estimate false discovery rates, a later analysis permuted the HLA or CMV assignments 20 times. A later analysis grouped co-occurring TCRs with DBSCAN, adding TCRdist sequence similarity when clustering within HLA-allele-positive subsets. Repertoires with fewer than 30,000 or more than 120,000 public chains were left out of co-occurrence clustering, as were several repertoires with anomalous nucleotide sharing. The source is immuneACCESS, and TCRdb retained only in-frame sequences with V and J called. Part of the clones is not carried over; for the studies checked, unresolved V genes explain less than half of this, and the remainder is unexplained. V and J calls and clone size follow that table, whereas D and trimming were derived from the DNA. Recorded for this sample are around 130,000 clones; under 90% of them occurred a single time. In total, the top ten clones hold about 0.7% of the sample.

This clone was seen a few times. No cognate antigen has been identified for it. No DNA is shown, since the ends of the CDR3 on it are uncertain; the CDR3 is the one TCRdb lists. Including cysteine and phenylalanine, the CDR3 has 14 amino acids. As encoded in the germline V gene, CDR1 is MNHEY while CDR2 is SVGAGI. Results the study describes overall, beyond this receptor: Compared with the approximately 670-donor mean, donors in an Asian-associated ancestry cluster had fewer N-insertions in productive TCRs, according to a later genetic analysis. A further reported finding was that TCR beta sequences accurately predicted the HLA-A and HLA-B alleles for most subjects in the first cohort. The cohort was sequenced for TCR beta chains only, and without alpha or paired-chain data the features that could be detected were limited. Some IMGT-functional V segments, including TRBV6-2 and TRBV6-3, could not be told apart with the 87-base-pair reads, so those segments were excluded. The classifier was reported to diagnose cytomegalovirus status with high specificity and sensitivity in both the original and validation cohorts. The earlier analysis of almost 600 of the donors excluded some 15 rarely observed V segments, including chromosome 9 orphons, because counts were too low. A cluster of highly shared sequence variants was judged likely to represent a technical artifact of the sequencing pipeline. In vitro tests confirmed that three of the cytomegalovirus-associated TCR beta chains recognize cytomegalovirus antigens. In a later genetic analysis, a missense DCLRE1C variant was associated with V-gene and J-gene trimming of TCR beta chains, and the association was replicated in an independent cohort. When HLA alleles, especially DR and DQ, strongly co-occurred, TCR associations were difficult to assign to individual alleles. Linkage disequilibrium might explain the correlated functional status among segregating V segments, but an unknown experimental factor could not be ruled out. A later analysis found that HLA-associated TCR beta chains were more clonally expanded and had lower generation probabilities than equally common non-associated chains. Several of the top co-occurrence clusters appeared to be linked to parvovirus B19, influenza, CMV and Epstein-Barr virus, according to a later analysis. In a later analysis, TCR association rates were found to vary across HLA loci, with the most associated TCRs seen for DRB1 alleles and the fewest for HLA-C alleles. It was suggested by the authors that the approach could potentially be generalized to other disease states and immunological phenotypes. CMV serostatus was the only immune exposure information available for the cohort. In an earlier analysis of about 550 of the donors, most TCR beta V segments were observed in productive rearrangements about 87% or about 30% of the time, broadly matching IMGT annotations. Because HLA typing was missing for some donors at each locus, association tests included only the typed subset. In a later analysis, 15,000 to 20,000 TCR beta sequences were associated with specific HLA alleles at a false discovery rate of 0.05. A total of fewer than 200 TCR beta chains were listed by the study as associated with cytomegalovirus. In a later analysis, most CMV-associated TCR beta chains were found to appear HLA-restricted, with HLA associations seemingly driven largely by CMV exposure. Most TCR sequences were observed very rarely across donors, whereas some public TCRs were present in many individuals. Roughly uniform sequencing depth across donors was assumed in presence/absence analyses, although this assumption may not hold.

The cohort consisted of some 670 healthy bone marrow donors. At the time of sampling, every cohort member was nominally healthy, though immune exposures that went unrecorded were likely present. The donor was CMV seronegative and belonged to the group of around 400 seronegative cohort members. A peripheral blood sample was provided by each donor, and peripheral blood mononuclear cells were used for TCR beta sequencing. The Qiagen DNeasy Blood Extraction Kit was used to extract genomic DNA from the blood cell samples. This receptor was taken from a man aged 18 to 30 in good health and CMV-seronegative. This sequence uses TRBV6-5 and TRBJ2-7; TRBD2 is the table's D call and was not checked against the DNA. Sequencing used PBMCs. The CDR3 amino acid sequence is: CASSYSSAAREQYF.